Listed here is a single T cell receptor (beta chain). Under the authors' procedure: Researchers report that nucleated cell counts were estimated from reference gene primer amplification. The repertoire was sequenced with immunoSEQ multiplex PCR; TCRdb's copy has only in-frame clones and lacks some. The V and J calls and the clone size are those of that table, but D and trimming were determined from the DNA. The data show 200,000 or so clones, about 90% seen once. This record comes from a study of blood T cell repertoires in COVID-19. At the level of the study: Acute and convalescent COVID-19 specimens originated in the United States, Italy and Spain. The cDNA or gDNA used as material had been derived from T cells, B-cell-depleted T cells, or PBMCs.

In the 2 weeks before study entry, exposed participants met a COVID-19 case, which was PCR-confirmed or clinician-diagnosed. Trimming removed 4 bases from V and 6 bases from J; junction bases left unmatched: 5. Germline loops: CDR1 SGHDN, CDR2 FVKESK. The CDR3 extends over 14 amino acids. This receptor was obtained from a woman younger than 45 who had been exposed to COVID-19. This sequence joins TRBV14 and TRBJ1-2, with 10 bases matching TRBD1. Specimen: PBMCs or T cells enriched from blood (not recorded which). In DNA, the CDR3 is TGTGCCAGCAGCCGACAGGGGGCAAGGAATGGCTACACCTTC. This sequence encodes CASSRQGARNGYTF.